The 23 T cell receptor beta chains below were found in one sample sequenced in a study of cytomegalovirus exposure and HLA in healthy donors. Amplification used 60 Vbeta primers and 13 Jbeta primers. Clones were read by immunoSEQ multiplex PCR, and TCRdb kept only the in-frame ones, dropping some. In the table there are about 170,000 clones, roughly 78% of which are singletons. Material for sequencing was PBMCs. These receptors were collected from a woman in her fifties or sixties in good health and CMV-seropositive.

For the CDR3, the DNA is TGTGCCAGCAGTGAAAGGCAGGGGAACACTGAAGCTTTCTTT. Translating it yields CASSERQGNTEAFF. The genes are TRBV6-1 and TRBJ1-1; TRBD1 is a possible D gene (5 bases). The CDR3 has 14 amino acids. V gave up 2 bases and J gave up 1 base, with 8 bases separating them. Germline CDR1 reads MNHNS; CDR2 reads SASEGT.

V is TRBV27 and J is TRBJ2-7; perhaps TRBD1 as D (5 bases). The germline V and J ends were trimmed by 2 bases and 2 bases, with 7 bases remaining between them. This CDR3 comprises 13 residues. The germline CDR1 and CDR2 sequences are MNHEY and SMNVEV (reference sequence). The CDR3 nucleotides are TGTGCCAGCAGTTTAGGGGCCACCTACGAGCAGTACTTC. Its translation: CASSLGATYEQYF.

This chain uses TRBV27 with TRBJ1-5; no definite D call. Germline values: CDR1 MNHEY, CDR2 SMNVEV (reference sequence). V was trimmed by 3 bases and J by 4 bases, leaving 10 bases between them. This CDR3 is built from 14 residues. CDR3 sequence: CASSFAGGNQPQHF. The CDR3, as DNA: TGTGCCAGCAGTTTTGCGGGTGGAAATCAGCCCCAGCATTTT.

The chain joins TRBV7-2 to TRBJ2-2; 7 bases align to TRBD1. CDR3 size: 17 residues. Germline loops: CDR1 SGHTA, CDR2 FQGNSA. V gave up 3 bases and J gave up 0 bases; unmatched junction bases: 7. The CDR3 DNA is TGTGCCAGCAGCTTCCCCTTAGGGGGCCCGAACACCGGGGAGCTGTTTTTT. Its protein is CASSFPLGGPNTGELFF.

This clone was seen a single time. The CDR3: CASRGTGLNTEAFF. CDR3 DNA: TGTGCCAGCAGGGGGACAGGGTTGAACACTGAAGCTTTCTTT. The chain combines TRBV2 with TRBJ1-1, with TRBD1 matching 9 bases. Germline lookup yields CDR1 SNHLY and CDR2 FYNNEI. The CDR3 is 14 residues long. The trim removed 6 bases at V and 0 bases at J, leaving 2 bases unmatched.

The chain combines TRBV13 with TRBJ2-3; possibly TRBD2 for D (6 bases). Germline V lookup: CDR1 PRHDT, CDR2 FYEKMQ (reference sequence). The V end was cut by 4 bases, the J end by 0 bases, with 11 bases between. The CDR3 spans 15 residues. CDR3 nucleotides: TGTGCCAGCAGCTCCGTACGGGGGAGCACAGATACGCAGTATTTT. It yields the protein CASSSVRGSTDTQYF.

This clone was seen just once. At the DNA level, this CDR3 is encoded by other sequences in the same sample as well. The chain has TRBV5-1 and TRBJ1-2; 8 nucleotides align to TRBD1. With V trimmed by 2 bases and J by 0 bases, 3 bases remained unmatched. The length of the CDR3 is 15 residues. The germline gives CDR1 SGHRS, CDR2 YFSETQ. CDR3 bases: TGCGCCAGCAGCTTCGGACAGGGCGCTAACTATGGCTACACCTTC. This sequence encodes CASSFGQGANYGYTF.

J is TRBJ2-7 and V is TRBV2, with 9 bases aligning to TRBD2. This CDR3 is 15 amino acids long. The germline CDR1 and CDR2 sequences are SNHLY and FYNNEI. Germline trimming cut 4 bases from V and 7 bases from J; bases unmatched to any gene: 11. CDR3 in amino acids: CASSVVAAGGGEQYF. CDR3 DNA: TGTGCCAGCAGTGTCGTGGCAGCGGGGGGCGGGGAGCAGTACTTC. Full variable domain (rest looked up from reference TRBV2 and TRBJ2-7): EPEVTQTPSHQVTQMGQEVILRCVPISNHLYFYWYRQILGQKVEFLVSFYNNEISEKSEIFDDQFSVERPDGSNFTLKIRSTKLEDSAMYFCASSVVAAGGGEQYFGPGTRLTVT.

The V call is TRBV5-3, the J call TRBJ1-4, with D hard to call. TRBV5-3 is an ORF; its function is uncertain. V was pared by 4 bases and J by 2 bases, with 15 bases between. The CDR3 is 16 residues long. The CDR3 here is CARSPAGLDTNEKLFF. The CDR3, as DNA: TGTGCCAGAAGCCCCGCAGGCTTAGATACTAATGAAAAACTGTTTTTT.

This clone was counted once. The chain carries TRBV30 and TRBJ2-7; 12 bases map to TRBD2. This CDR3 region has 13 residues. The germline gives CDR1 GTSNPN, CDR2 SVGIG (reference sequence). Trimming took 7 bases from V and 4 from J; bases not matched to a gene: 5. The CDR3 DNA reads as TGTGCCTCTGCGACTAGCGGGGGATACGAGCAGTACTTC. It translates to CASATSGGYEQYF.

V and J are TRBV4-1 and TRBJ1-2; TRBD1 is a possible D gene (6 bases). Germline CDR1 and CDR2: MGHRA and YSYEKL. V lost 1 base and J lost 7, with 19 bases in between. CDR3 size: 16 residues. The CDR3 sequence: CASSQVMRTDPFGYTF. CDR3 bases: TGCGCCAGCAGCCAAGTTATGAGGACAGACCCCTTTGGCTACACCTTC.

This clone was recorded a few times. At the DNA level, this CDR3 is encoded by other sequences in the same sample as well. The chain couples TRBV5-6 to TRBJ1-6; no clear D gene. The ends were cut back, 0 bases at V and 4 bases at J, with 5 bases in the middle. The V gene's germline CDR1 is SGHDT and CDR2 YYEEEE. This CDR3 has 14 amino acids. The CDR3 loop reads CASSLAGYNSPLHF. In nucleotides, the CDR3 is TGTGCCAGCAGCTTGGCCGGTTATAATTCACCCCTCCACTTT. The variable domain in full, with the rest retrieved from reference TRBV5-6 and TRBJ1-6, is DAGVTQSPTHLIKTRGQQVTLRCSPKSGHDTVSWYQQALGQGPQFIFQYYEEEERQRGNFPDRFSGHQFPNYSSELNVNALLLGDSALYLCASSLAGYNSPLHFGNGTRLTVT.

This clone was seen just once. The genes are TRBV9 and TRBJ2-1; possible D gene TRBD2, 5 bases. V was cut by 4 bases and J by 6 bases, with 14 bases left in between. CDR3 length: 14 residues. CDR1 and CDR2 from the germline V gene are SGDLS and YYNGEE. The CDR3 spells CASSTGLAGNEQFF. The CDR3 DNA reads as TGTGCCAGCAGCACCGGACTGGCGGGCAATGAGCAGTTCTTC.

The V and J genes are TRBV20-1 and TRBJ2-1; D gene uncertain. Trimming cost V 2 bases and J 12 bases, with 8 bases left between them. The CDR3 is made up of 10 amino acids. Germline V gene sequence: CDR1 DFQATT, CDR2 SNEGSKA (reference sequence). For the CDR3, the DNA is TGCAGTGCTAGATCGACTTCGCAGTTCTTC. Amino acid sequence: CSARSTSQFF.

This chain links TRBV25-1 with TRBJ2-3; 13 nucleotides match TRBD2. Losses at the gene ends were 2 bases for V and 14 bases for J; bases not matched to a gene: 10. Germline V gene lookup returns CDR1 MGHDK and CDR2 SYGVNS. The CDR3 length is 15 residues. CDR3 residues: CASSERRGTSGERYF. CDR3 DNA sequence: TGTGCCAGCAGTGAAAGGCGAGGGACTAGCGGGGAGAGGTATTTT. The whole variable domain, filled in from reference TRBV25-1 and TRBJ2-3, reads EADIYQTPRYLVIGTGKKITLECSQTMGHDKMYWYQQDPGMELHLIHYSYGVNSTEKGDLSSESTVSRIRTEHFPLTLESARPSHTSQYLCASSERRGTSGERYFGPGTRLTVL.

The J gene is TRBJ2-5, the V gene TRBV5-4; TRBD2 aligns across 12 bases. Germline V gene lookup returns CDR1 SGHNT and CDR2 YYREEE (reference sequence). Trimming removed 3 bases from V and 0 bases from J; junction bases left unmatched: 6. This CDR3 spans 17 amino acids. The CDR3 sequence: CASSSRLAGDHQETQYF. The CDR3 DNA is TGTGCCAGCAGCTCCAGACTAGCGGGGGACCACCAAGAGACCCAGTACTTC.

V is TRBV5-1 and J is TRBJ2-5; 7 bases are shared with TRBD1. The CDR3 spans 15 residues. The V and J ends lost 3 bases and 1 base, in that order; junction bases with no gene match: 6. Germline V CDR1 and CDR2: SGHRS, YFSETQ. The CDR3 nucleotides read TGCGCCAGCAGCTACCTACAGGGGTCCCAAGAGACCCAGTACTTC. Translating gives CASSYLQGSQETQYF.

The CDR3 DNA reads TGTGCCAGCAGCCGCGGTCAGTCCAACACTGAAGCTTTCTTT. It encodes CASSRGQSNTEAFF. The rearrangement uses TRBV5-6 and TRBJ1-1; D unclear. Germline values: CDR1 SGHDT, CDR2 YYEEEE. This CDR3 has 14 amino acids. The V end lost 4 bases, the J end lost 2 bases, and 12 bases lay between the germline ends.

The genes are TRBV21-1 and TRBJ1-2; the tabulated D call, TRBD1, remains unverified against the DNA. TRBV21-1 is noted as a pseudogene. The CDR3 sequence is 14 residues long. The CDR3 DNA reads TGTGCCAGCAGCTTGCACCAGGTTAACTATGGCTACACCTTC. This codes for CASSLHQVNYGYTF.

The rearrangement links TRBV2 to TRBJ2-7; D possibly corresponds to TRBD1 (5 bases). In germline, CDR1 is SNHLY, CDR2 FYNNEI. Trimming removed 10 bases at V and 0 bases at J, with 22 bases between. The length of the CDR3 is 16 residues. The CDR3 spells CAITTPGISTSYEQYF. CDR3 nucleotides: TGTGCCATCACCACACCAGGGATTTCGACCTCCTACGAGCAGTACTTC.

The chain is built from TRBV2 and TRBJ2-7, with 9 bases identical to TRBD2. Germline trimming cut 3 bases from V and 2 bases from J; bases unmatched to any gene: 5. Germline V lookup: CDR1 SNHLY, CDR2 FYNNEI. There are 15 residues in the CDR3. CDR3 sequence reads: CASSETAGGPYEQYF. CDR3 bases: TGTGCCAGCAGTGAGACAGCGGGGGGCCCCTACGAGCAGTACTTC.

The chain employs TRBV5-8 and TRBJ2-3; 9 bases fit TRBD2. The CDR3 runs to 15 residues. V lost 3 bases to trimming and J lost 6 bases; unmatched junction nucleotides: 8. CDR1 and CDR2 (germline): SGHTS, YDEGEE. The CDR3 DNA reads TGTGCCAGCAGCTCCGGGACTAGCAGTGCGGATACGCAGTATTTT. Translating gives CASSSGTSSADTQYF.

The rearrangement joins TRBV5-1 to TRBJ2-3; D perhaps matches TRBD2 (6 bases). The germline V gene encodes CDR1 SGHRS and CDR2 YFSETQ. V lost 2 bases, J lost 6 bases, and 16 bases lay in between. The CDR3 is 15 residues long. CDR3: CASSFGGTTGDTQYF. CDR3 sequence (DNA): TGCGCCAGCAGCTTTGGCGGGACCACGGGGGATACGCAGTATTTT.